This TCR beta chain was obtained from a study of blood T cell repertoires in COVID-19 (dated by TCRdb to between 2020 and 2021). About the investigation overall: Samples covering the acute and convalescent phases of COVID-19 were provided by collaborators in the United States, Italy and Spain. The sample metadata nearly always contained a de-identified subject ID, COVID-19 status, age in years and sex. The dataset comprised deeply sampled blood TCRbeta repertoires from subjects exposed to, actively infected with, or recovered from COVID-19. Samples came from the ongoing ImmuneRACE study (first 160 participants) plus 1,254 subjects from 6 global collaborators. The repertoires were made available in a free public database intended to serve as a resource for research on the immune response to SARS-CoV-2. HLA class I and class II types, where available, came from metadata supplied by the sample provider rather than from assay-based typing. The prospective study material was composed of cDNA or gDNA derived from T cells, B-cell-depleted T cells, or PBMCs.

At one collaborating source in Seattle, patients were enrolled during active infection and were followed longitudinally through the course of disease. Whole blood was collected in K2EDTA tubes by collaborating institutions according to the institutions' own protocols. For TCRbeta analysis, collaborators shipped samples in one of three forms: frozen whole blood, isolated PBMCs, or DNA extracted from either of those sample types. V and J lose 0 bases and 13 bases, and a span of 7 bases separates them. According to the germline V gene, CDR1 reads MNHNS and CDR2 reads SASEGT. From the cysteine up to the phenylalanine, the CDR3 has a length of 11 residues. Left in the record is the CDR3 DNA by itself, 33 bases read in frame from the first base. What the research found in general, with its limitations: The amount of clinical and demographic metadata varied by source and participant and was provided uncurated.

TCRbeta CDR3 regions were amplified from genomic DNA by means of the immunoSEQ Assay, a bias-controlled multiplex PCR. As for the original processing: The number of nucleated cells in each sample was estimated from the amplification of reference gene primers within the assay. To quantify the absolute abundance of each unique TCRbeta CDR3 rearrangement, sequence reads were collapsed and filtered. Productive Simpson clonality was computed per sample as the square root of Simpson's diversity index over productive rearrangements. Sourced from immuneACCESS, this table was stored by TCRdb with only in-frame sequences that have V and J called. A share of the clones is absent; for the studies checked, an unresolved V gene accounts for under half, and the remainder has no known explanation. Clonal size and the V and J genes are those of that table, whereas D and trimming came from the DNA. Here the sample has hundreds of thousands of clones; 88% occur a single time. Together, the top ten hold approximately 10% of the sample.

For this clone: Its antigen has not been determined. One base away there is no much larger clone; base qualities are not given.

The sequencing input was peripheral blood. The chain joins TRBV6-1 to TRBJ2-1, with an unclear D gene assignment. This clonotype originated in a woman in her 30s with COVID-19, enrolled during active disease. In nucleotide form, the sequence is TGTGCCAGCAGTGAAGCAGCCCCTCAGTTCTTC. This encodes CASSEAAPQFF.